The next 2 T cell receptor beta chains were all read from a single sample in a study of blood T cell repertoires in COVID-19. Clones were sequenced by immunoSEQ multiplex PCR, and TCRdb holds only the in-frame ones, with some missing. The sample shows 300,000 to 450,000 clones, more than 75% of them seen only once. The sample taken for sequencing was PBMCs or T cells enriched from blood (not recorded which). These receptor sequences come from a young woman who had recovered from COVID-19.

The chain combines TRBV15 with TRBJ2-5; TRBD1 is a possible D gene (5 bases). The CDR3 has 15 amino acids. Trimming removed 0 bases at V and 0 bases at J, with 8 bases between. Looked up from germline, CDR1 is LNHNV and CDR2 is YYDKDF (reference sequence). Here the CDR3 reads CATSRDRQHQETQYF. DNA of the CDR3: TGTGCCACCAGCAGAGATAGACAGCACCAAGAGACCCAGTACTTC.

The rearrangement joins TRBV5-6 to TRBJ2-7; weak D call: TRBD1 (6 bases). The ends were cut back, 5 bases at V and 5 bases at J, with 29 bases in the middle. CDR1 is SGHDT, CDR2 YYEEEE, per germline. CDR3 size: 18 residues. Here the CDR3 reads CASSRLPGQTLKGDEQYF. The CDR3 DNA follows: TGTGCCAGCAGTCGACTCCCGGGACAAACCCTAAAGGGAGACGAGCAGTACTTC.